The clone carrying this T cell receptor beta chain has a count of ten or more. Its antigen remains unidentified. The junction shows a germline mismatch at one end, possibly a read error. The data were obtained in a study of T-cell reconstitution after alpha-beta-depleted transplantation in children. Study outcomes and limitations: Reportedly, only several hundred clones from non-depleted graft cells drove alpha-beta T-cell counts at about two months. Newly produced T cells mostly provided counts and TCRbeta diversity after one year, as hyperexpanded clones declined.

Germline assignment: CDR1 DFQATT and CDR2 SNEGSKA (reference sequence). The CDR3 is 16 amino acids. The library targeted TCRbeta and was prepared with unique molecular identifiers. TCRdb independently ran MiXCR on the PCR reads; one entry per CDR3 protein. The data contain 400,000 to 550,000 distinct CDR3 sequences, roughly a tenth of them singletons. This specimen was PBMCs, taken before TCRalphabeta/CD19-depleted stem cell transplant. The chain carries TRBV20-1 and TRBJ2-7; 8 positions match TRBD2. The TCR was taken from a child aged 2 to 9 with inherited bone marrow failure, due to receive a stem cell transplant. The CDR3 sequence: CSGRQPGTRGTYEQYF. The CDR3, as DNA: TGCAGTGGTAGACAGCCCGGGACTAGGGGCACCTACGAGCAGTACTTC.